The following is a T cell receptor beta chain sequence with its context. The antigen this receptor binds is unknown. No base-level quality is on record; no much larger clone is a single base apart. The cohort was made up of 500 to 850 healthy bone marrow donors. Cohort members were all nominally healthy when sampled, although unrecorded immune exposures were likely present. The donor tested CMV seronegative and was one of the 352 seronegative cohort members. Each donor provided a peripheral blood sample, and peripheral blood mononuclear cells were used for TCR beta sequencing. Genomic DNA extraction from the blood cell samples was performed with the Qiagen DNeasy Blood Extraction Kit. The library was generated by the immunoSEQ multiplex PCR assay. A mixture of 60 forward primers for TCR Vbeta segments and 13 reverse primers for TCR Jbeta segments was used in the multiplex PCR. The CDR3 region of rearranged TCR beta genes was amplified from genomic DNA with a multiplex PCR assay. The Illumina HiSeq System was used to sequence the amplified TCR beta libraries as 87-base-pair reads. In the paper's pipeline: Across the 700 or so repertoires, a later analysis counted approximately 83 million unique TCR beta chains, roughly 11 million of which were shared by at least two donors. A nearest-neighbor algorithm error-corrected the raw reads and collapsed the reads into unique sequences, merging closely related sequences to remove PCR and sequencing errors. CDR3 sequences were aligned to IMGT reference sequences to assign V, D and J gene segments. For a sequence to be retained, at least a six-nucleotide match to both a V gene segment and a J gene segment was required. Rearrangements were classified as productive when the CDR3 lacked stop codons and remained in frame with V and J, and all other rearrangements were classified as non-productive. Following IMGT convention, CDR3 was defined as the stretch from the second conserved V-encoded cysteine up to the conserved J-encoded phenylalanine. The earlier analysis of about 560 of the donors excluded any sequence lacking an unambiguous match to a single V gene segment. In an earlier analysis of 587 of the donors, a V segment was called functional when productive rearrangements were above 56.7%, and segregating when the standard deviation between donors exceeded 5%. A statistical classification framework was developed to diagnose cytomegalovirus status using the catalog of TCR beta chain sequences. In a later analysis, V and J genes were assigned by comparing TCR nucleotide sequences against IMGT/GENE-DB human TR gene sequences. A later analysis assigned CDR3 sequences and most-parsimonious VDJ recombination scenarios with the TCRdist pipeline. In a later analysis, each TCR beta chain was defined by its CDR3 amino acid sequence together with its V-gene family, and reads without a unique V-gene family were excluded. In a later analysis, around 650 highly shared, low-generation-probability nucleotide sequences were removed to address suspected cross-contamination and a sequencing artifact. In a later analysis, a clonal expansion index was calculated for each public chain from normalized within-repertoire ranks of inferred template counts. A later analysis computed generation probabilities with a VDJ recombination model fitted to out-of-frame rearrangements, and checked the results against IGoR. In a later analysis, hypergeometric tests were used to score TCR-TCR, TCR-HLA and TCR-CMV co-occurrence, with a repertoire-size bias correction applied to TCR pairs. In a later analysis, false discovery rates were estimated by permuting HLA or CMV assignments 20 times. In a later analysis, co-occurring TCRs were grouped using DBSCAN, with TCRdist sequence similarity added in when clustering inside HLA-allele-positive subsets. Repertoires with fewer than 30,000 or more than 120,000 public chains were left out of co-occurrence clustering, as were five repertoires with anomalous nucleotide sharing. The immuneACCESS repertoire file appears here via TCRdb, limited to in-frame rearrangements. These files lack a portion of the clones; in checked studies, under half of the deficit traces to unresolved V genes, and the cause of the others is not known. That table gives V, J and clone size, and the DNA gave D and trimming. The sample includes just over 150,000 clones, with around 80% observed a single time. Less than 2% of the sample is taken by the ten largest.

This record belongs to a study of cytomegalovirus exposure and HLA in healthy donors (TCRdb year 2017). A note on the overall study: An earlier analysis of under 600 of the donors reported approximately 290 Gb of sequence data and some 120 million unique TCR beta sequences from about 200 million T cells. Among the roughly 370 genotyped donors, more than 70% belonged to the genetic ancestry cluster associated with self-reported Caucasian donors. Among roughly 400 genotyped donors of the cohort, an average of about 220,000 unique TCR beta nucleotide sequences was sequenced per donor, of which about 18% were non-productive. Along with the roughly 610-subject first cohort, a separate validation cohort of 120 different subjects was used. The study used immunosequencing to profile the T cell repertoires of approximately 640 subjects and linked those repertoires to cytomegalovirus serostatus. A later analysis re-analyzed previously published TCR beta repertoires from approximately 670 donors and added high-resolution HLA genotyping to study TCR occurrence patterns. The aim of the study was to test whether cataloging public T cell receptors could identify signatures of past pathogen exposure. Donor age, sex, ethnicity and CMV serostatus were compiled alongside the repertoire data. Around 320 gigabases of sequencing data and approximately 85 million unique TCR sequences were included in an early release covering roughly 600 HLA-typed donors. In an earlier analysis of around 540 of the donors, high-throughput TCR beta sequencing was used to judge whether each TCR beta V gene segment behaved as functional or pseudogenic. Every discovery cohort repertoire had been produced on one sequencing platform. Because of strong linkage in the cohort, roughly five DR-DQ haplotypes were treated as single units for association and clustering. Rather than drawing on any new phenotypic data, the later analysis identified candidate immune exposures from TCR beta sequences and the way those sequences occurred across donors. A later genetic analysis took genome-wide SNP genotypes for about three fifths of the 666 donors and used that subset as a discovery cohort. HLA typing included class I and class II loci at four-digit resolution. High-throughput TCR immunosequencing, statistical association of individual TCRs with disease status, and machine learning were combined to predict cytomegalovirus infection status. The number of typed donors differed by locus: about 620-630 for A, B, C, DRB1 and DQB1; 522 for DQA1; 606 for DPA1; and 400 to 480 for DPB1. Summary of the overall study and its limitations: Compared with the approximately 720-donor mean, donors in an Asian-associated ancestry cluster had fewer N-insertions in productive TCRs, according to a later genetic analysis. According to the authors, the approach could potentially be generalized to other disease states and immunological phenotypes. A cluster of highly shared sequence variants was judged likely to be a technical artifact of the sequencing pipeline. Correlated functional status among segregating V segments might reflect linkage disequilibrium, but an unknown experimental factor could not be ruled out. A later analysis found that TCR association rates varied across HLA loci, with DRB1 alleles showing the most associated TCRs and HLA-C alleles the fewest. Compared with equally common non-associated chains, HLA-associated TCR beta chains in a later analysis were more clonally expanded and had lower generation probabilities. Three of the identified cytomegalovirus-associated TCR beta chains were confirmed in vitro to be specific for cytomegalovirus antigens. CMV serostatus was the only immune exposure information available for the cohort. In both the original and validation cohorts, the classifier was reported to diagnose cytomegalovirus status with high specificity and sensitivity. Because counts were too low, approximately 18 rarely observed V segments, including chromosome 9 orphons, were excluded from the earlier analysis of 587 of the donors. In a later analysis, most CMV-associated TCR beta chains were found to appear HLA-restricted, with HLA associations seemingly driven largely by CMV exposure. In an earlier analysis of approximately 590 of the donors, most TCR beta V segments appeared in productive rearrangements about 90% or about 30% of the time, broadly matching IMGT annotations. The presence/absence analyses assumed that sequencing depth was roughly uniform across donors, and that assumption may not be true. According to a later analysis, parvovirus B19, influenza, CMV and Epstein-Barr virus appeared linked to several top co-occurrence clusters. A further reported finding was that TCR beta sequences accurately predicted the HLA-A and HLA-B alleles for most subjects in the first cohort. HLA typing was unavailable for some donors at each locus, so association tests used only the typed subset. This cohort had only TCR beta chains sequenced, and the lack of alpha or paired-chain data limited which features could be detected. Across donors, most TCR sequences were observed very rarely, whereas some public TCRs were present in many individuals. At a false discovery rate of 0.05, a later analysis linked roughly 17,000 TCR beta sequences to specific HLA alleles. V-gene and J-gene trimming of TCR beta chains was associated with a missense DCLRE1C variant in a later genetic analysis, and the association was replicated in an independent cohort. The study listed 164 TCR beta chains as associated with cytomegalovirus. Some IMGT-functional V segments, including TRBV6-2 and TRBV6-3, could not be told apart with the 87-base-pair reads, so those segments were excluded. Assigning TCR associations to individual alleles was difficult when HLA alleles, especially DR and DQ, strongly co-occurred.

Including cysteine and phenylalanine, the CDR3 has 14 amino acids. Kept here is only the CDR3 DNA, which spans 42 bases and is read in frame from base 1. CDR1 and CDR2 were assigned from the germline V gene as MNHEY and SVGAGI. Germline trimming amounts to 5 bases on V and 2 bases on J, with 5 as the count of junction bases outside the gene matches. The receptor chain draws on TRBV6-5 and TRBJ2-7, with 8 middle bases fitting TRBD1. The sequencing sample was made of PBMCs. The sequence was obtained from a man between 18 and 29 years old in good health and CMV-seronegative. The nucleotide sequence is given as TGTGCCAGCAGTGCACAGGGGGAGACCTACGAGCAGTACTTC. The resulting protein is CASSAQGETYEQYF.